A few counts support the clone carrying this T cell receptor (beta chain). The PCR contained 60 Vbeta and 13 Jbeta primers. Clones were read by immunoSEQ multiplex PCR, and TCRdb kept only the in-frame ones, dropping some. The sample includes more than 200,000 clones, roughly 80% of them seen just once. The V end lost 3 bases, the J end lost 10 bases, and 10 bases lay between the germline ends. This CDR3 has 12 residues. CDR1 is MNHEY, CDR2 SVGAGI, per germline. This entry is derived from a study of cytomegalovirus exposure and HLA in healthy donors. This chain connects TRBV6-5 to TRBJ2-1; D ambiguous. Sequencing was done on a sample of PBMCs. This sequence was found in a girl aged 2 to 10 in good health and CMV-seronegative. This CDR3 is CASSYPVEEQFF. Here the CDR3 DNA reads TGTGCCAGCAGTTATCCCGTCGAGGAGCAGTTCTTC.